This TCR beta chain is drawn from a study of cytomegalovirus exposure and HLA in healthy donors. This CDR3 has 14 residues. CDR1 and CDR2 from the germline V gene are WNHNN and SYGVQD (reference sequence). Trimming at V came to 3 bases and at J to 1 base, leaving 2 bases not matched to a gene. Primers: 60 Vbeta forward and 13 Jbeta reverse. Data came from immunoSEQ multiplex PCR; TCRdb stores just in-frame clones and leaves some out. In the table there are about 130,000 clones, around three quarters of which are singletons. The TCR originated in a woman between 55 and 75 years old in good health and CMV-seropositive. Material: PBMCs. The chain has TRBV10-1 and TRBJ1-2, with 7 nucleotides matching TRBD1. CDR3: CASSDGTDNYGYTF. The CDR3 nucleotides read TGCGCCAGCAGTGACGGGACAGATAACTATGGCTACACCTTC.